Listed below are T cell receptor beta chains from one sample, sequenced in a study of control samples from healthy donors and cancer patients. Only in-frame clones appear in the TCRdb table, and some are missing; sequencing was by immunoSEQ multiplex PCR. The sample yields around 110,000 clones, roughly 91% seen once. The sample was blood. The receptor source for this set is a woman in her seventies in good health. The CDR3 runs from the conserved cysteine through the conserved F or W.

TRBV7-2,TRBJ1-1,14,CASSIRQGGTEAFF
TRBV5-1,TRBJ2-5,16,CARRRQGGAGEGTQYF
TRBV2,TRBJ1-6,14,CASSEEGVGSPLHF
TRBV7-8,TRBJ2-7,14,CASTKAGETYEQYF
TRBV5-8,TRBJ1-5,15,CASSSQGRGNQPQHF
TRBV5-5,TRBJ1-5,14,CASSSGGSNQPQHF
TRBV3-1/TRBV3-2,TRBJ1-3,15,CASSQAPTGGNTIYF
TRBV29-1,TRBJ2-1,13,CSVGGWRDNEQFF
TRBV20-1,TRBJ1-2,12,CSASEDYYGYTF
TRBV5-1,TRBJ2-5,13,CASSGASWETQYF
TRBV6-5,TRBJ1-2,16,CASSYNLPGESYGYTF
TRBV5-4,TRBJ1-2,14,CASSSGTGVGGYTF
TRBV27,TRBJ1-1,13,CASSFTGNTEAFF
TRBV9,TRBJ1-3,16,CASSTTTGGFGNTIYF
TRBV7-9,TRBJ1-5,14,CASSSVGSNQPQHF
TRBV11-2,TRBJ1-3,16,CASSPTGGNSGNTIYF
TRBV5-1,TRBJ1-2,15,CASSPGRDRGYGYTF
TRBV10-3,TRBJ2-2,14,CANQDGGPTGELFF
TRBV6-5,TRBJ1-2,14,CASKPLTGDYGYTF
TRBV3-1/TRBV3-2,TRBJ1-1,12,CASSQVETEAFF
TRBV5-1,TRBJ2-7,15,CASSFVGDRVDEQYF
TRBV7-2,TRBJ1-5,15,CASSPRGRSNQPQHF
TRBV5-1,TRBJ2-7,14,CASSLGVSSYEQYF
TRBV12-3/TRBV12-4,TRBJ1-2,12,CASQVVGHGYTF
TRBV9,TRBJ2-7,17,CASSPPGVPLWTYEQYF
TRBV19,TRBJ2-2,15,CASKGGGRNTGELFF
TRBV5-1,TRBJ2-3,15,CASSLGQTSTDTQYF
TRBV10-1,TRBJ2-7,17,CASSDPGGTSGVAEQYF
TRBV4-1,TRBJ2-3,17,CASSPHTSFGKTDTQYF
TRBV19,TRBJ1-6,15,CASRITENYNSPLHF
TRBV6-5,TRBJ1-1,14,CASNSNRENTEAFF
TRBV20-1,TRBJ1-5,14,CSASSGGADQPQHF
TRBV5-1,TRBJ2-5,15,CASSRTGGPRETQYF
TRBV5-1,TRBJ1-1,15,CASSLNRVMNTEAFF
TRBV5-6,TRBJ2-5,11,CASSFSETQYF
TRBV24-1,TRBJ2-6,17,CATSDTQGGSGANVLTF
TRBV5-1,TRBJ2-3,16,CASSSPQKAGTDTQYF
TRBV5-1,TRBJ1-5,15,CASSLYSGGAQPQHF
TRBV5-1,TRBJ2-3,15,CASSFGGASTDTQYF
TRBV21-1,TRBJ1-1,16,CASSKEGRGGNTEAFF
TRBV6-2/TRBV6-3,TRBJ2-5,15,CASSDYRGIQETQYF
TRBV19,TRBJ1-5,15,CASSMRVGNGQPQHF
TRBV11-2,TRBJ2-1,16,CASSLGWGQGYNEQFF
TRBV3-1/TRBV3-2,TRBJ1-1,14,CASSQASVNTEAFF
TRBV29-1,TRBJ1-1,13,CSVEDIMNTEAFF
TRBV18,TRBJ1-6,14,CASSPTGYNSPLHF
TRBV27,TRBJ1-4,13,CASSFLGYEKLFF
TRBV9,TRBJ2-5,15,CASSVGLQGSETQYF
TRBV6-6,TRBJ2-5,13,CASSGTVEETQYF
TRBV11-1,TRBJ2-3,14,CASSNGPGTDTQYF
TRBV5-1,TRBJ1-6,15,CASSLVQGGNSPLHF
TRBV5-8,TRBJ1-1,18,CASSERTGRRRGHTEAFF
TRBV24-1,TRBJ2-2,14,CAGDIRVGTGELFF
TRBV4-1,TRBJ2-3,17,CASSQGLSPQGTDTQYF
TRBV27,TRBJ1-1,15,CASRGTGLLTTEAFF